Listed below are T cell receptor beta chains from one sample, sequenced in a study of shared clonotypes between healthy human individuals. The data were produced by immunoSEQ multiplex PCR, yet TCRdb's version contains in-frame clones alone and is incomplete. The sample includes roughly 890,000 clones, 90% to 95% of them seen just once. Sequencing was performed on naive CD8+ T cells sorted from blood. The source of these receptors is a man aged 30 to 39 in good health. CDR3s leave out the opening cysteine and the closing phenylalanine or tryptophan. Each record gives: J gene, V gene, D gene, CDR3 protein. A D gene is named only where the DNA matches it firmly.

TRBJ2-3 | TRBV7-2 | - | ASTMGRGVNYRY
TRBJ2-7 | TRBV23-1 | - | ASSRGLAVQGGTYEQY
TRBJ2-3 | TRBV7-2 | TRBD2 | ASSLVLAGDYTQY
TRBJ2-1 | TRBV14 | - | ASSQEASGHYNEQF
TRBJ2-7 | TRBV9 | - | ASSSGLFGDEQY
TRBJ2-1 | TRBV5-1 | TRBD2 | ASSGGLAGDEQF
TRBJ2-2 | TRBV7-9 | TRBD1 | ASSPGTGVHGELF
TRBJ2-3 | TRBV5-6 | TRBD2 | ASSFSASGSRDTQY
TRBJ2-7 | TRBV7-7 | - | ASSPGDTSYEQY
TRBJ2-7 | TRBV27 | - | ASSLSQDYPYEQY
TRBJ2-5 | TRBV4-3 | - | ASSLGTSREETQY
TRBJ1-1 | TRBV10-2 | TRBD1 | ASRQGKNTEAF
TRBJ1-2 | TRBV2 | - | ASSESWAANYGYT
TRBJ2-1 | TRBV18 | - | ASSRADSSVRGEQF
TRBJ2-3 | TRBV4-1 | - | ASSQAGIGQTDTQY
TRBJ1-1 | TRBV7-2 | - | ASSFPVGGTEAF
TRBJ2-5 | TRBV7-9 | TRBD1 | ASQTGGLYQETQY
TRBJ2-1 | TRBV27 | - | ASTDETSNEQF
TRBJ2-1 | TRBV13 | TRBD2 | ASSARLAGFINEQF
TRBJ1-2 | TRBV7-2 | TRBD1 | ASSSRGQGRGNYGYT
TRBJ2-7 | TRBV27 | TRBD2 | ASSKGLALYEQY
TRBJ1-2 | TRBV6-1 | - | ASSESARRGNYGYT
TRBJ2-3 | TRBV2 | TRBD1 | ATQEGTGVETGTDTQY
TRBJ2-5 | TRBV29-1 | - | SVEGLLYQETQY
TRBJ2-5 | TRBV18 | TRBD1 | ASSPRQGVLSGTQY
TRBJ2-7 | TRBV7-6 | TRBD2 | ASSLEGPGLETYEQY
TRBJ2-7 | TRBV28 | TRBD2 | ASSLLAGGPLRGQY
TRBJ2-3 | TRBV10-3 | TRBD2 | AIRGASGRSTDTQY
TRBJ2-7 | TRBV28 | TRBD1 | ASSLTGQSSYEQY
TRBJ2-3 | TRBV5-1 | - | ASSLGTASTDTQY
TRBJ2-1 | TRBV28 | TRBD2 | ASSFPASGTSSYNEQF
TRBJ2-3 | TRBV28 | - | ASSLEDNTDTQY
TRBJ2-7 | TRBV7-9 | - | ASSFPSSYEQY
TRBJ1-2 | TRBV9 | - | ASSVEGNGYT
TRBJ2-3 | TRBV27 | - | ASSLNPLATDTQY
TRBJ2-3 | TRBV27 | - | ASSLYRSTDTQY
TRBJ2-3 | TRBV11-2 | - | ASSLLDTQY
TRBJ2-5 | TRBV5-6 | TRBD2 | ASSLVPAGGSKETQY
TRBJ2-7 | TRBV7-2 | TRBD1 | ASSRGTVSYEQY
TRBJ2-1 | TRBV6-5 | - | ASSYSGHYNEQF
TRBJ2-7 | TRBV28 | TRBD2 | ASSLGLAGPSYEQY
TRBJ2-3 | TRBV4-1 | - | ASSQVDTGFGTDTQY
TRBJ1-2 | TRBV5-4 | - | ASSLVGLVGYT
TRBJ2-7 | TRBV7-9 | - | ASSSSAAQENYEQY
TRBJ1-5 | TRBV27 | - | ASSQGRSSQPQH
TRBJ2-5 | TRBV7-9 | - | ASSSTGQETQY
TRBJ2-3 | TRBV7-2 | - | ASSLGGSGTDTQY
TRBJ2-6 | TRBV27 | TRBD1 | ASRGGSGANVLT
TRBJ1-2 | TRBV7-9 | - | ASSLVRQGSGYT
TRBJ2-5 | TRBV7-2 | TRBD2 | ASSLRSGIKETQY
TRBJ2-7 | TRBV7-9 | - | ASSLGQGGYEQY
TRBJ1-5 | TRBV27 | - | ASSQRARLDSNQPQH
TRBJ2-2 | TRBV7-9 | TRBD1 | ASSPPRDRLSGELF
TRBJ1-5 | TRBV19 | TRBD1 | ASSTGTGVQPQH
TRBJ1-5 | TRBV9 | - | ASSVPEEPAHQPQH